This TCR beta chain was recovered during a study of blood T cell repertoires in COVID-19. The repertoire was sequenced with immunoSEQ multiplex PCR; TCRdb's copy has only in-frame clones and lacks some. The profile shows roughly 400,000 clones, approximately 91% of them singletons. The germline V gene has CDR1 SGHDT and CDR2 YYEEEE. Trimming removed 4 bases at V and 5 bases at J, with 18 bases between. CDR3 length: 15 amino acids. The TCR originated in a woman aged 40 to 50 with acute COVID-19. Sequenced: PBMCs or T cells enriched from blood (not recorded which). The rearrangement uses TRBV5-6 and TRBJ2-5, with a tentative D call TRBD1 (5 bases). CDR3 DNA: TGTGCCAGCAGCGGGAAAATTGGGGCGAAGGAGACCCAGTACTTC. It yields the protein CASSGKIGAKETQYF.